This T cell receptor (beta chain) was observed in a study of blood T cells in healthy people across ages. CDR3 length: 13 amino acids. Trimming at V came to 6 bases and at J to 5 bases, leaving 5 bases not matched to a gene. There are many counts of this clonotype. For the second PCR, which ran for about 7 to 11 cycles, a sample-barcoded 5' primer and a J-beta primer mix were used. With 12 random nucleotides, a template-switch adaptor tagged each individual cDNA molecule. TCRdb analysed the 5' RACE reads with MiXCR anew, one entry per CDR3 protein. The sample records 1.5 million to 2 million distinct CDR3 sequences, around 36% being singletons. Per sample, extraction of total RNA gave at least 5.5 micrograms in every case.

The chain joins TRBV12-3 or TRBV12-4 to TRBJ2-7; 9 bases are a match to TRBD1. The receptor was isolated from a young woman in good health. Sequenced sample: blood. Written as DNA, the CDR3 is TGTGCCAGCAGCCGGGACAGGGTCGACGAGCAGTACTTC. It codes for CASSRDRVDEQYF.